This is a list of T cell receptor beta chains from one sample in a study of patients and donors after allogeneic stem cell transplantation. TCRdb passed the RT-PCR reads through MiXCR, listing each CDR3 protein once. The sample lists under 200,000 distinct CDR3 sequences, around 30% seen once, with 2.5% to 3.5% in the top ten. Sample: blood, either unsorted or a sorted T cell fraction (not recorded which). Every receptor here comes from a human donor who was either an allogeneic HSCT recipient or a stem cell or donor lymphocyte infusion donor (not recorded which). It is not recorded whose cells these are; they may come from a transplant donor. The CDR3 runs from the conserved cysteine through the conserved F or W. The order of the fields is V gene, clone size, J gene, D gene, CDR3 DNA, CDR3 protein. D genes are given only for firm matches. Not all rows give a size; the values are once, few, many and, for expanded clones, a class.

v_call: TRBV7-9
clone_size: few
j_call: TRBJ2-2
d_call: TRBD2
cdr3_nt: TGTGCCAGCAGTTTACTAGCGCGGACCGGGGAGCTGTTTTTT
cdr3_aa: CASSLLARTGELFF

v_call: TRBV24-1
clone_size: -
j_call: TRBJ2-5
d_call: -
cdr3_nt: TGTGCCACCAGTGATTTCCCCGGGACGGACGGGACCCAGTACTTC
cdr3_aa: CATSDFPGTDGTQYF

v_call: TRBV7-2
clone_size: -
j_call: TRBJ2-5
d_call: TRBD2
cdr3_nt: TGTGCCAGCAGCTTAACTCCGGGACTAGTAAAAGAGACCCAGTACTTC
cdr3_aa: CASSLTPGLVKETQYF

v_call: TRBV12-3/TRBV12-4
clone_size: few
j_call: TRBJ1-2
d_call: TRBD1
cdr3_nt: TGTGCCAGCAGTTTCTGGGGACAGTATGGCTACACCTTC
cdr3_aa: CASSFWGQYGYTF

v_call: TRBV6-5
clone_size: once
j_call: TRBJ2-7
d_call: TRBD1
cdr3_nt: TGTGCCAGCAGTTTACAGGGGGCGGACTACGAGCAGTACTTC
cdr3_aa: CASSLQGADYEQYF

v_call: TRBV4-2
clone_size: many
j_call: TRBJ1-1
d_call: -
cdr3_nt: TGTGCCAGCAGCCAAGTCTCAGCCGCGAGTGAAGCTTTCTTT
cdr3_aa: CASSQVSAASEAFF

v_call: TRBV5-1
clone_size: -
j_call: TRBJ2-7
d_call: -
cdr3_nt: TGCGCCAGCAGCTTGGGGGACAACTCCTACGAGCAGTACTTC
cdr3_aa: CASSLGDNSYEQYF

v_call: TRBV6-2/TRBV6-3
clone_size: -
j_call: TRBJ2-7
d_call: -
cdr3_nt: TGTGCCAGCAGTTTTGACAACGAAGGGCCCTACGAGCAGTACTTC
cdr3_aa: CASSFDNEGPYEQYF

v_call: TRBV12-3/TRBV12-4
clone_size: -
j_call: TRBJ1-3
d_call: -
cdr3_nt: TGTGCCAGCAGTTTTTACTCTGGAAACACCATATATTTT
cdr3_aa: CASSFYSGNTIYF

v_call: TRBV6-6
clone_size: few
j_call: TRBJ1-1
d_call: -
cdr3_nt: TGTGCCAGCAATGAGGGGCTCATGAACACTGAAGCTTTCTTT
cdr3_aa: CASNEGLMNTEAFF

v_call: TRBV5-5
clone_size: few
j_call: TRBJ1-2
d_call: -
cdr3_nt: TGTGCCAGGTCGCTCTTGGGGCGTTGGGTGGACGCGCTATATGGCTACACCTTC
cdr3_aa: CARSLLGRWVDALYGYTF

v_call: TRBV10-3
clone_size: many
j_call: TRBJ1-5
d_call: -
cdr3_nt: TGTGCCATCAGTGGGGAACAGCGGAATCAGCCCCAGCATTTT
cdr3_aa: CAISGEQRNQPQHF

v_call: TRBV27
clone_size: -
j_call: TRBJ2-7
d_call: TRBD2
cdr3_nt: TGTGCCAGCAGCAAACTAGCGGGAGGGCGCCGCGAGCAGTACTTC
cdr3_aa: CASSKLAGGRREQYF

v_call: TRBV25-1
clone_size: -
j_call: TRBJ2-7
d_call: -
cdr3_nt: TGTGCCAGCAGTTCCCCTCGGGACACCTCGGGGGAGCAGTACTTC
cdr3_aa: CASSSPRDTSGEQYF

v_call: TRBV5-6
clone_size: -
j_call: TRBJ2-1
d_call: TRBD2
cdr3_nt: TGTGCCAGCAGCCACCTTCTAGCGGGAGGGTTTGGTGAGCAGTTCTTC
cdr3_aa: CASSHLLAGGFGEQFF

v_call: TRBV4-2
clone_size: -
j_call: TRBJ2-7
d_call: -
cdr3_nt: TGTGCCAGCAGCCAAGATTCGGGGGGCCCTTCCTACGAGCAGTACTTC
cdr3_aa: CASSQDSGGPSYEQYF